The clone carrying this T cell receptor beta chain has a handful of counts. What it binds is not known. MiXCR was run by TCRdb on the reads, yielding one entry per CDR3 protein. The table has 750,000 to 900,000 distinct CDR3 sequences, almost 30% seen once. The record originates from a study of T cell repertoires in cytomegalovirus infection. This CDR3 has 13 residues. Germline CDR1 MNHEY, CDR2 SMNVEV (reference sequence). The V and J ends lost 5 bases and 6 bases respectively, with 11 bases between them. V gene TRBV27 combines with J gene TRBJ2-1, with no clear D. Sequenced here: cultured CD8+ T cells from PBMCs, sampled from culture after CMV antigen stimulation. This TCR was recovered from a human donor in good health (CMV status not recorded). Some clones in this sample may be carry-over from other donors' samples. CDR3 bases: TGTGCCAGCAGTCCCTGGGCCTTCAATGAGCAGTTCTTC. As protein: CASSPWAFNEQFF.